This T cell receptor beta chain is drawn from a study of cytomegalovirus exposure and HLA in healthy donors. General study points: Later analysis suggested links between common viral pathogens and several top significant clusters. Owing to their indistinguishability, certain V segments, notably TRBV6-2 and TRBV6-3, were excluded.

13 Jbeta primers and 60 Vbeta primers were used for the PCR. The repertoire was sequenced with immunoSEQ multiplex PCR; TCRdb's copy has only in-frame clones and lacks some. This sample has over 110,000 clones, with about 84% found just once. Germline CDR1 reads LNHDA; CDR2 reads SQIVND (reference sequence). CDR3 length equals 15 residues. Trimming removed 7 bases from V and 4 bases from J, with 20 bases in between. On this clone: Its antigen remains unidentified.

The gene calls are TRBV19 and TRBJ2-7; possible D gene TRBD1, 6 bases. The sample taken for sequencing was PBMCs. The sequence came from a woman aged 40 to 50 in good health and CMV-seropositive. The DNA for the CDR3 is TGTGCCAGTACCATGGGTGGCAGGGGAGTTTACGAGCAGTACTTC. This translates into CASTMGGRGVYEQYF.